The sequence of this T cell receptor (beta chain) was determined in a study of blood T cell repertoires in COVID-19. Assay: immunoSEQ multiplex PCR; the TCRdb copy retains only in-frame clones and omits some. The profile shows about 59,000 clones, approximately 78% of them singletons. Germline CDR1 and CDR2: SGHVS and FQNEAQ. V lost 3 bases and J 1 base, leaving 6 bases between the germline ends. The CDR3 totals 13 residues. This sequence joins TRBV7-8 and TRBJ1-1; TRBD1 is a possible D gene (6 bases). The receptor comes from a man at least 80 years old with acute or convalescent COVID-19. The sequenced material came from peripheral blood. The CDR3, as DNA: TGTGCCAGCAGCTTGGACAGGAACACTGAAGCTTTCTTT. Its translation is CASSLDRNTEAFF. Using reference TRBV7-8 and TRBJ1-1 for the parts outside the CDR3, the full variable domain is GAGVSQSPRYKVAKRGQDVALRCDPISGHVSLFWYQQALGQGPEFLTYFQNEAQLDKSGLPSDRFFAERPEGSVSTLKIQRTQQEDSAVYLCASSLDRNTEAFFGQGTRLTVV.